This T cell receptor beta chain was identified in a study of early T cells in non-severe SARS-CoV-2 infection listed by TCRdb under 2021. Turning to the overall study: Bulk RNA from unsorted whole blood was used for TCR sequencing, so alpha and beta chains could not be paired. Study-wide conclusions, independent of this receptor: VDJdb matching was skewed toward anti-spike CD8 responses, so virus-specific expansions were likely underestimated and private and CD4 specificities were missed.

The library was generated by 5' RACE. Sequencing was performed on a NextSeq 500. To correct for sequencing error and PCR bias, the TCR library protocol tagged individual cDNA molecules with unique molecular identifiers. Both TCR alpha and beta chains were sequenced, and tight co-correlation was observed between alpha and beta sequence abundances in each sample. The authors processed their data as follows. Decombinator V4 was used to annotate TCR sequences for V gene, J gene and CDR3. Expanded TCRs were defined as changing significantly between any two time points under a Poisson model with p below 0.0001. TCR abundances were normalised to the total number of TCRs sequenced per sample and were expressed as counts per million. MAIT TCRs were defined by TRAV1-2 paired with TRAJ12, TRAJ20 or TRAJ33, and iNKT TCRs by TRAV10 paired with TRAJ18. VDJdb, accessed 1 November 2021, was searched for CMV, EBV and SARS-CoV-2 annotated TCRs, excluding TCRs annotated for multiple antigens. In-frame beta chains were kept once TCRdb had trimmed the public reads at Q25 with fastp and called clones with MiXCR. Rows are unified per CDR3 protein, each entry keeping the most common DNA and genes. The V and J calls here are based on TCRdb, not the publication. Within this sample are roughly 35,000 distinct CDR3 sequences, with 5.3% of them counted one time only. Of the sample, less than 35% is held by the ten largest clones.

Including cysteine and phenylalanine, the CDR3 has 14 amino acids. The DNA shown is the 42-base CDR3, in frame from base 1. Clipping removes 4 bases from V and 3 bases from J, with 4 as the unmatched junction base count. In the germline V gene, CDR1 corresponds to SGHRS and CDR2 to YFSETQ. In its sample, this clonotype was seen many times. Its binding antigen is unknown. No qualities accompany the bases; no much larger clone lies one base away. A case-control design nested within a healthcare worker cohort in London, UK, was used, with weekly nasopharyngeal swab PCR tests and blood sampling performed. Healthcare workers were recruited during the week of the UK lockdown, between 23 and 31 March 2020, and followed weekly for up to roughly 16 weeks.

The sequencing sample was made of whole blood. The TCR originated in an adult who was a healthcare worker with PCR-confirmed SARS-CoV-2 infection or an uninfected control (not recorded which). This receptor chain uses TRBV5-1 and TRBJ2-3, with 8 middle bases fitting TRBD2. The nucleotide sequence reads as follows: TGCGCCAGCAGCCCCGGGACTAGAACAGATACGCAGTATTTT. Its translation reads: CASSPGTRTDTQYF.